This TCR beta chain is drawn from a study of CD8 T cells in ankylosing spondylitis. Findings and caveats of the study: Existing reports had already noted some motif variants in reactive arthritis synovial fluid and blood. In ankylosing spondylitis patients, matched synovial fluid reportedly showed significant enrichment of disease-linked clones.

As for this clonotype: Its antigen is unknown.

Making the TCR beta libraries involved quantitative 5'-RACE with molecular barcodes. TCRdb re-derived calls from the 5' RACE reads in MiXCR, one entry per CDR3 protein. The sample shows 250,000 or so distinct CDR3 sequences, around a tenth of them seen only once. Germline loops: CDR1 MNHNS, CDR2 SASEGT. There are 15 residues in the CDR3. Trimming removed 7 bases from V and 4 bases from J; junction bases left unmatched: 11. The origin of this receptor is a male donor with ankylosing spondylitis or in good health (not recorded which). Sequencing was performed on blood, either unsorted or a sorted T cell fraction (not recorded which). This chain connects TRBV6-1 to TRBJ2-3; 7 nucleotides match TRBD2. CDR3 sequence reads: CASKMWRGSADTQYF. In DNA, the CDR3 is TGTGCCAGCAAAATGTGGCGGGGGAGCGCAGATACGCAGTATTTT.